The source of this T cell receptor (beta chain) is a study of blood T cells in healthy people across ages. A second PCR, run for roughly 6 to 11 cycles, used a sample-barcoded 5' primer plus a J-beta primer mix. TCRdb called the 5' RACE reads again in MiXCR, with one record for every CDR3 protein. The table lists some 760,000 distinct CDR3 sequences, around 25% of them singletons. The CDR3 covers 15 residues. V shed 2 bases and J 3 bases; nucleotides not matched to a gene: 5. Germline lookup yields CDR1 SGHRS and CDR2 YFSETQ. These same data were also listed under a study on T cells of mothers and their children. This second study notes: Each child contributed about 3 million TCR beta CDR3 reads, while each mother contributed over 9 million.

This TCR derives from a boy aged 10-17 years in good health. Material: blood. The rearrangement joins TRBV5-1 to TRBJ1-1, with 9 bases identical to TRBD1. CDR3 sequence reads: CASSFRDRVDTEAFF. The CDR3 nucleotides are TGCGCCAGCAGCTTCCGGGACAGGGTGGACACTGAAGCTTTCTTT.